A single sample is the source of the 27 T cell receptor beta chains below, sequenced in a study of blood T cell repertoires in COVID-19. The assay was immunoSEQ multiplex PCR, and TCRdb's table has in-frame clones only and misses some. In the table there are some 140,000 clones, about 80% of which are singletons. The sample consisted of peripheral blood. The receptors were gathered from a woman aged 55-70 years with acute or convalescent COVID-19.

CDR3 in DNA: TGTGCCAGCAGCTTGCGGGGGGACACTGAAGCTTTCTTT. This translates into CASSLRGDTEAFF. The rearrangement joins TRBV7-9 to TRBJ1-1, with a tentative D call TRBD1 (5 bases). The length of the CDR3 is 13 residues. CDR1 is SEHNR, CDR2 FQNEAQ, per germline (reference sequence). Trimming cost V 3 bases and J 3 bases, with 8 bases left between them.

This sequence joins TRBV11-2 and TRBJ1-2; TRBD1 aligns across 8 bases. Trimming cost V 5 bases and J 5 bases; bases outside gene matches: 7. CDR1 SGHAT and CDR2 FQNNGV come from the germline V gene. This CDR3 has 14 residues. This CDR3 reads CASSRSRGLYGYTF. The CDR3 bases are TGTGCCAGCAGCAGATCCAGGGGGCTATATGGCTACACCTTC.

V and J are TRBV11-2 and TRBJ1-3; D gene unclear. Germline V gives CDR1 SGHAT, CDR2 FQNNGV. This CDR3 is built from 16 residues. The V end was cut by 4 bases, the J end by 0 bases, with 13 bases between. This chain's CDR3 is CASSWGARGSGNTIYF. The DNA for the CDR3 is TGTGCCAGCAGCTGGGGAGCCCGAGGCTCTGGAAACACCATATATTTT.

On this clone: At one of its ends the junction is not consistent with the germline gene, which may arise from a read error. This sequence joins TRBV4-1 and TRBJ1-6; the D is unclear. CDR3 length: 16 residues. CDR1 is MGHRA, CDR2 YSYEKL, per germline. This CDR3 reads CARSRLRVSYNSPLHF. In nucleotides, the CDR3 is TGCGCCCGCAGCCGGCTGCGGGTTTCCTATAATTCACCCCTCCACTTT.

The V gene is TRBV7-6, the J gene TRBJ2-2; D is uncertain. V lost 1 base and J 1 base, leaving 4 bases between the germline ends. The germline V gene encodes CDR1 SGHVS and CDR2 FNYEAQ. This CDR3 contains 14 residues. The DNA of the CDR3 is TGTGCCAGCAGCTTAGTTCTGAACACCGGGGAGCTGTTTTTT. This translates into CASSLVLNTGELFF. The whole variable domain, remainder taken from reference TRBV7-6 and TRBJ2-2, is GAGVSQSPRYKVTKRGQDVALRCDPISGHVSLYWYRQALGQGPEFLTYFNYEAQQDKSGLPNDRFSAERPEGSISTLTIQRTEQRDSAMYRCASSLVLNTGELFFGEGSRLTVL.

The chain has TRBV6-5 and TRBJ1-6; TRBD1 might be the D (6 bases). CDR3 size: 15 residues. The germline V and J ends were trimmed by 2 bases and 9 bases, with 14 bases remaining between them. Germline-derived CDR1 and CDR2 are MNHEY and SVGAGI. The CDR3: CASSYTVRGRSPLHF. CDR3 nucleotides: TGTGCCAGCAGTTACACCGTCAGGGGCCGTTCACCCCTCCACTTT.

V gene TRBV5-1 combines with J gene TRBJ1-2; the D gene is possibly TRBD1 (5 bases). CDR1 is SGHRS and CDR2 is YFSETQ in the germline V gene. The CDR3 has 13 amino acids. Trimming shortened V by 4 bases and J by 4 bases, and 11 bases separated the two germline ends. CDR3 sequence (DNA): TGCGCCAGCAGCGGAGGGACGGGCTATGGCTACACCTTC. This sequence encodes CASSGGTGYGYTF.

Here the CDR3 reads CASSLTRGTGELFF. The CDR3 coding sequence is TGTGCCAGCAGCTTGACGCGGGGGACCGGGGAGCTGTTTTTT. The chain is built from TRBV7-3 and TRBJ2-2; 7 bases agree with TRBD2. This CDR3 spans 14 amino acids. With 3 bases clipped from V and 5 bases from J, the junction kept 3 bases outside the gene matches. CDR1 is SGHTA and CDR2 is FQGTGA in the germline V gene.

The chain has TRBV10-2 and TRBJ1-4; D is perhaps TRBD1 (5 bases). The CDR3 sequence is 15 residues long. CDR1 and CDR2 (germline): WSHSY, SAAADI. The V end was cut by 2 bases, the J end by 8 bases, with 15 bases between. The CDR3 DNA sequence: TGCGCCAGCAGTGAGCTCCCGGGGGTGGGAGAAAAACTGTTTTTT. Residues: CASSELPGVGEKLFF.

This clone was seen a single time. The V gene is TRBV7-9, the J gene TRBJ1-4; 12 nucleotides line up with TRBD1. CDR1 and CDR2 from the germline V gene are SEHNR and FQNEAQ (reference sequence). V was pared by 4 bases and J by 8 bases, with 5 bases of the junction left unmatched. The CDR3 covers 15 residues. The CDR3 sequence is CASSWGTGGQEKLFF. The CDR3 nucleotides read TGTGCCAGCAGCTGGGGGACAGGGGGCCAGGAAAAACTGTTTTTT. Complete variable domain (other parts from reference TRBV7-9 and TRBJ1-4): DTGVSQNPRHKITKRGQNVTFRCDPISEHNRLYWYRQTLGQGPEFLTYFQNEAQLEKSRLLSDRFSAERPKGSFSTLEIQRTEQGDSAMYLCASSWGTGGQEKLFFGSGTQLSVL.

The chain combines TRBV5-1 with TRBJ2-7, with TRBD1 identical over 9 bases. Germline V gene data show CDR1 as SGHRS and CDR2 as YFSETQ. The CDR3 runs 14 residues. Trimming removed 4 bases from V and 4 bases from J; junction bases left unmatched: 6. As DNA, the CDR3 is TGCGCCAGCAGCCAACAGGGGGCGGGTTACGAGCAGTACTTC. It translates to CASSQQGAGYEQYF.

This chain uses TRBV2 with TRBJ1-3, with D maybe TRBD1 (5 bases). V lost 5 bases and J lost 0, with 17 bases in between. Germline V CDR1 and CDR2: SNHLY, FYNNEI. CDR3 length: 17 residues. The CDR3 nucleotides are TGTGCCAGCAGTTGGGGCTTCAGTTTCCTCTCTGGAAACACCATATATTTT. It codes for CASSWGFSFLSGNTIYF.

The chain combines TRBV15 with TRBJ1-2; 8 nucleotides agree with TRBD1. This CDR3 contains 17 residues. Per germline, CDR1 LNHNV and CDR2 YYDKDF (reference sequence). Trimming took 3 bases from V and 6 from J; bases not matched to a gene: 15. CDR3 in amino acids: CATSSEGTGLTIDGYTF. CDR3 DNA: TGTGCCACCAGCAGCGAAGGGACAGGCCTTACAATCGATGGCTACACCTTC.

The V call is TRBV24-1, the J call TRBJ1-5; 8 positions match TRBD1. Looked up from germline, CDR1 is KGHDR and CDR2 is SFDVKD. The CDR3 is made up of 17 amino acids. Trimming took 9 bases from V and 4 from J; bases not matched to a gene: 16. CDR3 sequence reads: CATLELGGQAKNQPQHF. CDR3 in DNA: TGTGCCACCCTGGAACTAGGGGGACAGGCCAAAAATCAGCCCCAGCATTTT.

The chain recombines TRBV21-1 with TRBJ2-7; the table's TRBD1 call for D was not verified on the DNA. TRBV21-1 is tagged as a pseudogene. There are 16 residues in the CDR3. CDR3 sequence reads: CASRPNRGRLHHEQYF. In DNA form, the CDR3 reads TGTGCCAGCCGCCCGAACAGGGGGCGGTTACACCACGAGCAGTACTTC.

This clone was recorded a few times. The gene calls are TRBV7-3 and TRBJ2-2; maybe TRBD1 (6 bases). Trimming took off 4 bases at V and 2 bases at J, with 11 bases between the two ends. Germline V CDR1 and CDR2: SGHTA, FQGTGA. The CDR3 totals 15 residues. In DNA form, the CDR3 reads TGTGCCAGCAGCTCGGACAGCCTCAACACCGGGGAGCTGTTTTTT. It yields the protein CASSSDSLNTGELFF.

J is TRBJ1-6 and V is TRBV13, with TRBD1 matching over 7 bases. The CDR3 totals 14 residues. V lost 4 bases and J lost 8; bases outside the gene matches: 5. Germline CDR1 reads PRHDT; CDR2 reads FYEKMQ (reference sequence). The CDR3, as DNA: TGTGCCAGCAGCTCGGGTAGGGGGCATTCACCCCTCCACTTT. Its protein product is CASSSGRGHSPLHF.

The V and J genes are TRBV5-1 and TRBJ1-4; D is unresolved. The length of the CDR3 is 15 residues. V was shortened by 4 bases and J by 6 bases, with 16 bases between the two germline ends. Germline V gene data show CDR1 as SGHRS and CDR2 as YFSETQ. The CDR3 region is CASSARWSRDEKLFF. CDR3 nucleotides: TGCGCCAGCAGCGCTCGTTGGTCCCGGGATGAAAAACTGTTTTTT. Supplemented by reference TRBV5-1 and TRBJ1-4, the full variable domain reads KAGVTQTPRYLIKTRGQQVTLSCSPISGHRSVSWYQQTPGQGLQFLFEYFSETQRNKGNFPGRFSGRQFSNSRSEMNVSTLELGDSALYLCASSARWSRDEKLFFGSGTQLSVL.

V and J are TRBV7-9 and TRBJ2-2; TRBD2 matches 10 bases. The V gene's germline CDR1 is SEHNR and CDR2 FQNEAQ (reference sequence). V dropped 5 bases and J dropped 6; count of bases not matched to a gene: 6. The CDR3 runs 15 residues. CDR3 residues: CASSPSLAGAGELFF. As DNA, the CDR3 is TGTGCCAGCAGCCCATCGCTAGCGGGAGCCGGGGAGCTGTTTTTT.

The chain recombines TRBV10-3 with TRBJ1-5, with TRBD1 identical over 7 bases. CDR1 and CDR2 (germline): ENHRY, SYGVKD. The CDR3 runs to 15 residues. V lost 3 bases to trimming and J lost 2 bases; unmatched junction nucleotides: 4. Written as DNA, the CDR3 is TGTGCCATCAGTGATAAGGGGGCAGGCAATCAGCCCCAGCATTTT. Its protein is CAISDKGAGNQPQHF.

This rearrangement joins TRBV6-2 or TRBV6-3 to TRBJ1-1; 8 bases are a match to TRBD1. The germline gives CDR1 MNHEY, CDR2 SVGEGT. With 5 bases clipped from V and 2 bases from J, the junction kept 7 bases outside the gene matches. This CDR3 is built from 15 residues. The DNA for the CDR3 is TGTGCCAGCAGTACTGGGACAGGAGGAAACACTGAAGCTTTCTTT. Protein product: CASSTGTGGNTEAFF.

The chain carries TRBV3-1 (or the pseudogene TRBV3-2) and TRBJ1-3; D gene uncertain. Germline V lookup: CDR1 LGHDT, CDR2 YNNKEL (reference sequence). V was pared by 0 bases and J by 1 base, with 7 bases between. The CDR3 loop spans 15 amino acids. The CDR3 DNA reads as TGTGCCAGCAGCCAAGACGACATGTCTGGAAACACCATATATTTT. It specifies CASSQDDMSGNTIYF.

The chain joins TRBV30 to TRBJ1-5, with D hard to call. The V gene lost 3 bases and the J gene lost 2 bases, with 11 bases spanning the gap. The length of the CDR3 is 14 residues. From germline, CDR1 is GTSNPN and CDR2 SVGIG (reference sequence). The DNA of the CDR3 is TGTGCCTGGAGCCGCGTCCGGGGCAATCAGCCCCAGCATTTT. Its protein product is CAWSRVRGNQPQHF.

This chain links TRBV6-5 with TRBJ2-3, with D unclear. V was pared by 6 bases and J by 0 bases, with 7 bases between. The CDR3 sequence is 13 residues long. Germline CDR1 reads MNHEY; CDR2 reads SVGAGI. CDR3 amino acids: CASRTTSTDTQYF. Here the CDR3 DNA reads TGTGCCAGCAGGACAACTAGCACAGATACGCAGTATTTT.

Only a few counts were recorded for this clone. The same CDR3 is also encoded by other DNA sequences in this sample. This rearrangement joins TRBV19 to TRBJ1-5; 8 nucleotides match TRBD1. The CDR3 totals 14 residues. With 7 bases clipped from V and 7 bases from J, the junction kept 9 bases outside the gene matches. CDR1 LNHDA and CDR2 SQIVND come from the germline V gene (reference sequence). The DNA for the CDR3 is TGTGCCAGTATAAAGGGGGCAGGGGGCCAGCCCCAGCATTTT. Translating gives CASIKGAGGQPQHF.

V usage is TRBV19 and J usage is TRBJ2-2, with a weak D call TRBD2 (6 bases). With 5 bases removed from V and 4 bases from J, the gap between germline ends came to 14 bases. The CDR3 loop spans 15 amino acids. The germline V gene has CDR1 LNHDA and CDR2 SQIVND (reference sequence). The CDR3 here is CASSPAGFITGELFF. In nucleotides, the CDR3 is TGTGCCAGTAGTCCCGCGGGGTTCATCACCGGGGAGCTGTTTTTT. The variable domain in full, with the rest retrieved from reference TRBV19 and TRBJ2-2, is DGGITQSPKYLFRKEGQNVTLSCEQNLNHDAMYWYRQDPGQGLRLIYYSQIVNDFQKGDIAEGYSVSREKKESFPLTVTSAQKNPTAFYLCASSPAGFITGELFFGEGSRLTVL.

The sample holds one count of this clone. V gene TRBV19 combines with J gene TRBJ2-7; 9 bases line up with TRBD2. J lost 1 base, V lost 6 bases, and 10 bases had no gene match. Germline V gene sequence: CDR1 LNHDA, CDR2 SQIVND (reference sequence). The CDR3 covers 16 residues. The CDR3 DNA reads as TGTGCCAGTAGCCTTTATAGCGGGGGCCTTTCCTACGAGCAGTACTTC. This encodes CASSLYSGGLSYEQYF.